The 22 T cell receptor beta chains in this list originate from one sample, sequenced in a study of T-cell memory formation after mild COVID-19. TCRdb used MiXCR to reprocess the 5' RACE reads, holding one entry per CDR3 protein. The table has about 320,000 distinct CDR3 sequences, around 15% seen once. Sequences were obtained from PBMCs or a T cell subset sorted from them (not recorded which). These receptors all stem from a man younger than 30 who had mild COVID-19 (a few samples of this study predate the infection). Cell type and time point are not known.

In this sample, this clonotype turned up a few times. The chain carries TRBV11-2 and TRBJ2-5; TRBD1 agrees at 9 bases. V was clipped by 5 bases and J by 4 bases; unmatched bases: 5. The length of the CDR3 is 14 residues. Germline V gene data show CDR1 as SGHAT and CDR2 as FQNNGV. DNA for the CDR3: TGTGCCAGCAGCCCCGGGACAGGGCCAGAGACCCAGTACTTC. It codes for CASSPGTGPETQYF.

The sample holds many counts of this clonotype. The chain carries TRBV4-1 and TRBJ1-1; D remains ambiguous. There are 13 residues in the CDR3. Trimming shortened V by 1 base and J by 6 bases, and 9 bases separated the two germline ends. The V gene's germline CDR1 is MGHRA and CDR2 YSYEKL. The CDR3 loop reads CASSQVGLAEAFF. The CDR3 DNA is TGCGCCAGCAGCCAAGTAGGGCTAGCTGAAGCTTTCTTT.

Only a few counts were recorded for this clonotype. The gene calls are TRBV20-1 and TRBJ2-1; 12 nucleotides align to TRBD1. Germline values: CDR1 DFQATT, CDR2 SNEGSKA (reference sequence). J was trimmed by 5 bases and V by 3 bases; bases with no gene match: 2. The CDR3 totals 14 residues. The CDR3 spells CSASWDRGHNEQFF. The CDR3 DNA reads as TGCAGTGCTAGCTGGGACAGGGGGCACAATGAGCAGTTCTTC.

This clonotype has just one count. The chain is built from TRBV5-5 and TRBJ2-2; D gene unclear. The CDR3 length is 14 residues. Trimming left V 6 bases short and J 7 bases short, with 16 bases between. Per germline, CDR1 SGHKS and CDR2 YYEKEE (reference sequence). The CDR3 is CASTPEWVIGELFF. For the CDR3, the DNA is TGTGCCAGCACCCCCGAGTGGGTCATCGGGGAGCTGTTTTTT.

This clonotype has only one observation. DNA for the CDR3: TGCGCCAGCAGCTCAGAAAACTCTGGGGCCAACGTCCTGACTTTC. Amino acids: CASSSENSGANVLTF. This chain uses TRBV5-1 with TRBJ2-6, with no clear D. Per the germline V gene, CDR1 is SGHRS and CDR2 is YFSETQ. The V end lost 3 bases, the J end lost 0 bases, and 7 bases lay between the germline ends. The CDR3 spans 15 residues. Combining the CDR3 with reference TRBV5-1 and TRBJ2-6 gives the whole variable domain KAGVTQTPRYLIKTRGQQVTLSCSPISGHRSVSWYQQTPGQGLQFLFEYFSETQRNKGNFPGRFSGRQFSNSRSEMNVSTLELGDSALYLCASSSENSGANVLTFGAGSRLTVL.

The V call is TRBV6-6, the J call TRBJ2-3, with D unresolved. This CDR3 is 17 amino acids long. Per the germline V gene, CDR1 is MNHNY and CDR2 is SVGAGI (reference sequence). The germline V and J ends were trimmed by 3 bases and 0 bases, with 16 bases remaining between them. This CDR3 reads CASSYGRVGMSTDTQYF. The DNA of the CDR3 is TGTGCCAGCAGTTATGGACGGGTGGGAATGAGCACAGATACGCAGTATTTT.

The V gene is TRBV7-9, the J gene TRBJ1-5; the D gene is possibly TRBD1 (5 bases). V was trimmed by 5 bases and J by 10 bases, leaving 12 bases between them. Looked up from germline, CDR1 is SEHNR and CDR2 is FQNEAQ (reference sequence). CDR3 length: 12 amino acids. The chain's CDR3 is CASSPGAPPQHF. Here the CDR3 DNA reads TGTGCCAGCAGCCCTGGGGCTCCTCCCCAGCATTTT.

To note about this clonotype: The germline gene is not matched at one end of the junction; a read error may be the cause. The CDR3 sequence is CASSSTNGQGPSF. In nucleotides, the CDR3 is TGTGCCAGCAGCTCGACTAATGGACAGGGGCCATCCTTC. J is TRBJ1-2 and V is TRBV7-9; 9 bases agree with TRBD1. Germline V gene data show CDR1 as SEHNR and CDR2 as FQNEAQ (reference sequence). This CDR3 is built from 13 residues.

This clonotype was detected a few times. The chain links TRBV6-5 to TRBJ2-7; D is unresolved. Germline loops: CDR1 MNHEY, CDR2 SVGAGI. The ends were cut back, 7 bases at V and 3 bases at J, with 13 bases in the middle. CDR3 length equals 13 residues. The CDR3 DNA reads TGTGCCAGCACAAAGGTTGGCGGCTACGAGCAGTACTTC. Protein sequence: CASTKVGGYEQYF.

A few counts support this clonotype. The chain couples TRBV18 to TRBJ2-3; 8 bases match TRBD1. This CDR3 is built from 13 residues. CDR1 and CDR2 from the germline V gene are KGHSH and LQKENI. The ends lost 2 bases at V and 8 bases at J; junction bases unmatched: 3. The CDR3 DNA follows: TGTGCCAGCTCACCATCGGGACAGGTTACGCAGTATTTT. Translated, it gives CASSPSGQVTQYF.

This chain joins TRBV12-5 and TRBJ1-1, with D maybe TRBD1 (5 bases). CDR1 LGHNT and CDR2 FRNRAP come from the germline V gene. V was shortened by 0 bases and J by 1 base, with 15 bases between the two germline ends. The CDR3 extends over 17 amino acids. As DNA, the CDR3 is TGTGCTAGTGGTTTGGTATTGGGGCTAGGGGCGAACACTGAAGCTTTCTTT. Translating it yields CASGLVLGLGANTEAFF.

This chain connects TRBV4-1 to TRBJ2-5; D not certain. Trimming left V 3 bases short and J 3 bases short, with 8 bases between. The germline CDR1 and CDR2 sequences are MGHRA and YSYEKL. The CDR3 is 13 amino acids. CDR3 loop: CASSHRWEETQYF. CDR3 coding DNA: TGCGCCAGCAGCCACCGGTGGGAAGAGACCCAGTACTTC.

There are many counts of this clonotype. V usage is TRBV15 and J usage is TRBJ2-1, with 7 nucleotides matching TRBD2. CDR3 length: 17 amino acids. Trimming removed 5 bases from V and 0 bases from J; junction bases left unmatched: 10. The germline gives CDR1 LNHNV, CDR2 YYDKDF (reference sequence). Written as DNA, the CDR3 is TGTGCCACCAGCGGAGGACTAGGCGGTAGCTCCTACAATGAGCAGTTCTTC. This encodes CATSGGLGGSSYNEQFF.

The V call is TRBV10-3, the J call TRBJ2-1; D unclear. V lost 3 bases, J lost 4 bases, and 10 bases lay in between. Germline lookup yields CDR1 ENHRY and CDR2 SYGVKD. This CDR3 spans 14 amino acids. CDR3: CAISEGRQYNEQFF. The CDR3 DNA follows: TGTGCCATCAGTGAAGGTAGGCAGTACAATGAGCAGTTCTTC.

This clonotype came up a few times. V is TRBV5-6 and J is TRBJ2-1; D ambiguous. V was shortened by 0 bases and J by 2 bases, with 9 bases between the two germline ends. CDR3 length equals 15 residues. The germline gives CDR1 SGHDT, CDR2 YYEEEE. The DNA of the CDR3 is TGTGCCAGCAGCTTGGAACAGACCCCCTACAATGAGCAGTTCTTC. Translated, it gives CASSLEQTPYNEQFF.

The rearrangement links TRBV25-1 to TRBJ2-7; 9 bases map to TRBD1. The ends lost 2 bases at V and 6 bases at J; junction bases unmatched: 8. The CDR3 loop spans 15 amino acids. The germline CDR1 and CDR2 sequences are MGHDK and SYGVNS. CDR3 in amino acids: CASSEGQGSTSEQYF. The DNA for the CDR3 is TGTGCCAGCAGTGAAGGACAGGGGTCGACGAGCGAGCAGTACTTC.

This chain links TRBV28 with TRBJ2-7; TRBD1 agrees at 9 bases. The length of the CDR3 is 14 residues. CDR1 is MDHEN, CDR2 SYDVKM, per germline. The J segment lost 2 bases and the V segment lost 3 bases, leaving 2 bases of the junction unmatched. CDR3 bases: TGTGCCAGCAGTTTTGGACAGGGGCCCTACGAGCAGTACGTC. The encoded protein is CASSFGQGPYEQYV.

The CDR3 nucleotides read TGTGCCAGCAGCTTAGCGCGCCAAGGGGAGTCTGAAGCTTTCTTT. Its protein is CASSLARQGESEAFF. This sequence joins TRBV7-2 and TRBJ1-1, with D perhaps matching TRBD1 (5 bases). Germline-derived CDR1 and CDR2 are SGHTA and FQGNSA. This CDR3 spans 15 amino acids. V lost 0 bases, J lost 6 bases, and 14 bases lay in between.

The sample holds a few counts of this clonotype. The chain joins TRBV6-5 to TRBJ2-3; D is unclear. The CDR3 covers 13 residues. Germline-derived CDR1 and CDR2 are MNHEY and SVGAGI. The V gene lost 8 bases and the J gene lost 1 base, with 10 bases spanning the gap. CDR3 loop: CASGDTRTDTQYF. The CDR3 coding sequence is TGTGCCAGCGGGGATACTCGCACAGATACGCAGTATTTT.

V gene TRBV10-3 combines with J gene TRBJ2-7; D ambiguous. The V end was cut by 0 bases, the J end by 6 bases, with 9 bases between. This CDR3 contains 13 residues. The germline gives CDR1 ENHRY, CDR2 SYGVKD. The CDR3 region is CAISESEGPEQYF. CDR3 sequence (DNA): TGTGCCATCAGTGAGTCTGAAGGTCCCGAGCAGTACTTC.

The chain combines TRBV12-3 or TRBV12-4 with TRBJ1-1; D not certain. The CDR3 contains 17 residues. V dropped 3 bases and J dropped 1 base, with 18 bases sitting between them. DNA for the CDR3: TGTGCCAGCAGTTTTGCTTACGGGTGGCTGAAGAACACTGAAGCTTTCTTT. Translating gives CASSFAYGWLKNTEAFF.

This clonotype was observed a few times. The rearrangement uses TRBV20-1 and TRBJ2-7; 7 nucleotides agree with TRBD1. Trimming took 6 bases from V and 3 from J; bases not matched to a gene: 5. The CDR3 contains 12 residues. CDR1 DFQATT and CDR2 SNEGSKA come from the germline V gene (reference sequence). For the CDR3, the DNA is TGCAGTGCGGGGGACAGACGCTACGAGCAGTACTTC. This gives the protein CSAGDRRYEQYF.